These 9 T cell receptor beta chains were all obtained from the same sample, sequenced in a study of PD-L1 blockade in urothelial cancer. Specified time point: pretreatment peripheral blood. Assay used: immunoSEQ multiplex PCR; TCRdb lists only in-frame clones, some missing. Altogether tens of thousands of clones are present, roughly nine tenths being singletons, with the ten largest covering roughly 14%. Sequenced material: PBMCs, taken around atezolizumab (anti-PD-L1) treatment. These receptors were taken from a woman in her sixties with urothelial cancer.

The V and J genes are TRBV27 and TRBJ2-1, with TRBD2 matching 11 bases. The V segment lost 6 bases and the J segment 4 bases; nucleotides outside the gene matches: 2. This CDR3 region has 14 residues. Germline CDR1 reads MNHEY; CDR2 reads SMNVEV (reference sequence). The CDR3 bases are TGTGCCAGCAGGGGACTAGCGGCATACAATGAGCAGTTCTTC. Amino acids: CASRGLAAYNEQFF.

The chain has TRBV7-8 and TRBJ2-7, with 7 nucleotides matching TRBD2. This CDR3 spans 15 amino acids. The germline gives CDR1 SGHVS, CDR2 FQNEAQ. The V gene end was trimmed by 4 bases and the J gene end by 9 bases; junction bases not matched to a gene: 15. The CDR3 is CASSSNRIAGSGQYF. CDR3 bases: TGTGCCAGCAGCTCTAACAGGATAGCGGGCTCGGGGCAGTACTTC.

The V call is TRBV5-1, the J call TRBJ1-3; D remains ambiguous. CDR1 and CDR2 (germline): SGHRS, YFSETQ. The CDR3 has 16 residues. The V end lost 4 bases, the J end lost 0 bases, and 14 bases lay between the germline ends. The CDR3 DNA sequence: TGCGCCAGCAGCCCGGCGGCGGTCCCCTCTGGAAACACCATATATTTT. Translated, it gives CASSPAAVPSGNTIYF.

The chain combines TRBV27 with TRBJ2-5, with 8 positions matching TRBD2. CDR1 MNHEY and CDR2 SMNVEV come from the germline V gene (reference sequence). The CDR3 is 16 residues long. The trim removed 1 base at V and 2 bases at J, leaving 6 bases unmatched. CDR3 bases: TGTGCCAGCAGTTTATATTCGGGAGGGTTGCAAGAGACCCAGTACTTC. It is translated as CASSLYSGGLQETQYF.

This chain connects TRBV6-4 to TRBJ2-5; 11 positions match TRBD2. Germline assignment: CDR1 MRHNA and CDR2 SNTAGT. This CDR3 spans 16 amino acids. The V segment lost 4 bases and the J segment 4 bases; nucleotides outside the gene matches: 8. The CDR3 DNA reads as TGTGCCAGCAGTGGCCTTAGCGGGGGGGATGGAGAGACCCAGTACTTC. Residues: CASSGLSGGDGETQYF.

The rearrangement uses TRBV7-6 and TRBJ2-2; 8 nucleotides agree with TRBD2. The germline CDR1 and CDR2 sequences are SGHVS and FNYEAQ. The trim removed 2 bases at V and 5 bases at J, leaving 7 bases unmatched. The CDR3 spans 16 residues. CDR3 nucleotide sequence: TGTGCCAGCAGCTTATCAACGGGAGGGAGGACCGGGGAGCTGTTTTTT. Translating it yields CASSLSTGGRTGELFF.

V is TRBV9 and J is TRBJ1-3, with 7 positions matching TRBD1. With V trimmed by 0 bases and J by 1 base, 4 bases remained unmatched. The CDR3 has 16 amino acids. Germline V gene lookup returns CDR1 SGDLS and CDR2 YYNGEE. CDR3 sequence (DNA): TGTGCCAGCAGCGTAGCGGGACAGCCTTCTGGAAACACCATATATTTT. Translating gives CASSVAGQPSGNTIYF.

This chain joins TRBV11-3 and TRBJ1-3, with 8 bases that match TRBD1. V lost 2 bases, J lost 4 bases, and 4 bases stayed unmatched. In germline, CDR1 is SGHNT, CDR2 YENEEA. This CDR3 region has 15 residues. The CDR3: CASSLLTGVGNTIYF. The CDR3 nucleotides are TGTGCCAGCAGCTTACTGACAGGGGTCGGAAACACCATATATTTT.

The genes are TRBV5-6 and TRBJ1-3; D not resolved. The CDR3 extends over 12 amino acids. V was trimmed by 2 bases and J by 3 bases, leaving 3 bases between them. The germline CDR1 and CDR2 sequences are SGHDT and YYEEEE. CDR3 sequence: CASSFGGNTIYF. The DNA for the CDR3 is TGTGCCAGCAGCTTCGGTGGAAACACCATATATTTT.